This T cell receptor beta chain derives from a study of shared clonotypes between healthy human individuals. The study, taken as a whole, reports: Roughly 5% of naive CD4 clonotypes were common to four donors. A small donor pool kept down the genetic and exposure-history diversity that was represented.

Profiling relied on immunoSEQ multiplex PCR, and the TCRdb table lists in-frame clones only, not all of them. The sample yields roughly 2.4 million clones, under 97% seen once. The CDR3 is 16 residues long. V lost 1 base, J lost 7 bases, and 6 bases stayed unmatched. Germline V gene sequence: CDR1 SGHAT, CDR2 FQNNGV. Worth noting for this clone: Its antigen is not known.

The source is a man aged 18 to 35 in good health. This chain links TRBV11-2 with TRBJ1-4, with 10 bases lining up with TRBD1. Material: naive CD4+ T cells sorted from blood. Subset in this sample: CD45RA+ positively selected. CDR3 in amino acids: CASSLGRQGAIEKLFF. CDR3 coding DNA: TGTGCCAGCAGCTTAGGTCGACAGGGGGCGATTGAAAAACTGTTTTTT.